These 14 T cell receptor beta chains were sequenced from one sample in a study of cytomegalovirus exposure and HLA in healthy donors. The PCR used 60 Vbeta and 13 Jbeta primers. TCRdb keeps only in-frame clones here, not all; method: immunoSEQ multiplex PCR. The data contain approximately 160,000 clones, approximately 75% of them singletons. Sequencing used PBMCs. These receptors all stem from a woman under 30 in good health and CMV-seronegative.

This clone showed up just once. The rearrangement links TRBV5-4 to TRBJ2-5; 10 bases are a match to TRBD1. The J call is doubtful: the DNA matches TRBJ2-7 better. CDR3 length: 15 residues. Germline V gives CDR1 SGHNT, CDR2 YYREEE (reference sequence). The DNA for the CDR3 is TGTGCCAGCAGCCTATGGGACAGGGGTGGTTACGAGCAGTACTTC. It translates to CASSLWDRGGYEQYF.

The CDR3 spells CASSIAHAHSGTDTQYF. As DNA, the CDR3 is TGTGCCAGTAGTATAGCTCATGCGCACAGTGGCACAGATACGCAGTATTTT. The chain carries TRBV19 and TRBJ2-3, with D uncertain. The CDR3 sequence is 17 residues long. The V gene lost 1 base and the J gene lost 1 base, with 15 bases spanning the gap. Germline V CDR1 and CDR2: LNHDA, SQIVND (reference sequence).

The rearrangement links TRBV15 to TRBJ1-1; 7 bases map to TRBD1. The CDR3 contains 14 residues. Germline loops: CDR1 LNHNV, CDR2 YYDKDF (reference sequence). V trimming: 3 bases; J trimming: 1 base; junction bases outside the gene matches: 2. The CDR3 nucleotides are TGTGCCACCAGCAGTTACAGGGGGAACACTGAAGCTTTCTTT. Its protein is CATSSYRGNTEAFF.

The J gene is TRBJ1-1, the V gene TRBV1; the D segment call TRBD1 is taken from the table without a DNA check. TRBV1 is a recognized pseudogene. CDR3 length equals 14 residues. CDR3 nucleotide sequence: TGCACCAGCCTATCAAACAGGGGCTGCACTGAAGCTTTCTTT. Protein sequence: CTSLSNRGCTEAFF.

The V and J genes are TRBV7-9 and TRBJ2-1; the D gene is possibly TRBD2 (5 bases). The CDR3 runs 15 residues. The V and J ends lost 5 bases and 0 bases respectively, with 11 bases between them. The V gene's germline CDR1 is SEHNR and CDR2 FQNEAQ (reference sequence). The CDR3: CASSPQRDSYNEQFF. The CDR3 DNA reads as TGTGCCAGCAGCCCCCAGAGGGACTCCTACAATGAGCAGTTCTTC.

This rearrangement joins TRBV19 to TRBJ2-1, with 12 bases fitting TRBD2. CDR3 size: 20 residues. CDR1 and CDR2 (germline): LNHDA, SQIVND (reference sequence). The junction had 20 bases not matched to a gene; V was cut back by 3 bases and J by 8 bases. The CDR3 nucleotides read TGTGCCAGTAGTATCGCCTCCTCGAAAAAGACTAGCGGGAGTGGTTATGAGCAGTTCTTC. Its protein product is CASSIASSKKTSGSGYEQFF.

The chain uses TRBV2 and TRBJ2-5; TRBD1 matches 8 bases. The better agreement between TRBJ2-7 and the DNA end casts doubt on the J call. This CDR3 region has 15 residues. Germline assignment: CDR1 SNHLY and CDR2 FYNNEI. DNA for the CDR3: TGTGCCAGCAGTGAATCCTGGACAGGGACCTACGAGCAGTACTTC. Translating gives CASSESWTGTYEQYF.

The chain has TRBV5-1 and TRBJ2-5; 7 nucleotides agree with TRBD2. CDR1 is SGHRS and CDR2 is YFSETQ in the germline V gene. Trimming at V came to 5 bases and at J to 4 bases, leaving 8 bases not matched to a gene. The length of the CDR3 is 14 residues. CDR3 nucleotide sequence: TGCGCCAGCAGGGCGGGGGATGTGGGAGAGACCCAGTACTTC. Translation gives CASRAGDVGETQYF.

This chain connects TRBV28 to TRBJ2-7, with 9 bases identical to TRBD1. The ends lost 4 bases at V and 4 bases at J; junction bases unmatched: 2. From germline, CDR1 is MDHEN and CDR2 SYDVKM. The CDR3 length is 13 residues. The CDR3 region is CASSWDRVYEQYF. CDR3 DNA: TGTGCCAGCAGTTGGGACAGGGTTTACGAGCAGTACTTC.

This chain joins TRBV4-1 and TRBJ1-1; D is unresolved. CDR1 and CDR2 from the germline V gene are MGHRA and YSYEKL. V lost 0 bases, J lost 4 bases, and 9 bases lay in between. The CDR3 length is 14 residues. As DNA, the CDR3 is TGCGCCAGCAGCCAAGATCCCAGTTTCACTGAAGCTTTCTTT. It is translated as CASSQDPSFTEAFF.

The chain employs TRBV20-1 and TRBJ1-2; D not resolved. This CDR3 region has 11 residues. The V gene's germline CDR1 is DFQATT and CDR2 SNEGSKA (reference sequence). Trimming removed 6 bases from V and 5 bases from J, with 10 bases in between. CDR3: CSAVDSYGYTF. As DNA, the CDR3 is TGCAGTGCCGTCGACTCGTATGGCTACACCTTC.

The rearrangement uses TRBV25-1 and TRBJ2-7, with 10 bases aligning to TRBD2. This CDR3 has 14 amino acids. CDR1 is MGHDK, CDR2 SYGVNS, per germline. Unmatched junction bases numbered 1, after V lost 4 bases and J lost 1 base. DNA for the CDR3: TGTGCCAGCAGTGTAGCGGGAGGATCCTACGAGCAGTACTTC. Residues: CASSVAGGSYEQYF.

The chain has TRBV28 and TRBJ2-3, with 11 bases identical to TRBD2. Germline V gene sequence: CDR1 MDHEN, CDR2 SYDVKM. The CDR3 extends over 20 amino acids. With V trimmed by 1 base and J by 1 base, 13 bases remained unmatched. This chain's CDR3 is CASSLSVTSGGKWGTDTQYF. The CDR3 nucleotides are TGTGCCAGCAGTTTATCCGTAACTAGCGGGGGAAAGTGGGGCACAGATACGCAGTATTTT.

V and J are TRBV25-1 and TRBJ2-1; 8 positions agree with TRBD1. J lost 6 bases, V lost 7 bases, and 8 bases had no gene match. The CDR3 sequence is 14 residues long. CDR1 is MGHDK and CDR2 is SYGVNS in the germline V gene. CDR3 region: CASKGTGGGNEQFF. The CDR3 coding sequence is TGTGCCAGCAAAGGTACAGGGGGTGGCAATGAGCAGTTCTTC.